This T cell receptor (beta chain) was retrieved from a study of blood T cells in healthy people across ages (dated by TCRdb to between 2015 and 2016). In the study overall: In model experiments, template switching captured roughly one uniquely barcoded TCR beta cDNA molecule for every two T cells. Four age groups were formed from the donors: young (average about 16 years), middle-aged (around 40), aged (around 68) and long-lived (about 80). Donors of different ages were randomly distributed across sequencing lanes to avoid experimental bias. The study measured age-related changes in TCR beta repertoire diversity using deep sequencing normalized with unique cDNA molecular identifiers. The study analyzed two additional independent replicas of 1 million unique cDNA reads from the same blood draw for two donors, one aged 18 to 30 and one aged 80 or older. Beyond this particular receptor, the publication reports: Compared with the aged group, more naive CD4+ T cells, fewer expanded clones and increased TCR diversity were shown by the long-lived group, suggesting age selection. Since profiling was done on bulk unsorted PBMCs, naive and antigen-experienced compartments could not be conclusively compared. Observed TCR beta diversity per million T cells fell roughly linearly with age, and a significant reduction was already apparent by age around 39. Because the CMV infection status of the donors was unknown, age-related changes in expanded clonotypes may potentially have been confounded. Estimates of total diversity from one million sequenced T cells were regarded as lower bounds and underestimates. The percentage of naive T cells measured by flow cytometry correlated strongly with observed TCR beta diversity.

As encoded in the germline V gene, CDR1 is SGHTA while CDR2 is FQGNSA. The CDR3 holds 12 amino acids from the cysteine to the phenylalanine. Of all the DNA, just the CDR3 is kept, 36 bases in frame from base 1. At the junction V is shortened by 3 bases and J by 12 bases, with 12 bases in between. This clonotype was seen a single time. The antigen it binds to is not known. Base qualities are not recorded, but no much larger clone differs from it by a single base. The library was produced with 5' RACE. Sequencing was carried out with an Illumina HiSeq 2500. The second PCR ran for about 7 to 11 cycles and used a J-beta primer mix along with a sample-barcoded 5' primer. A template-switch 5' adaptor carrying 12 random nucleotides introduced a unique molecular identifier onto each TCR beta cDNA molecule. Each sample yielded at least 3 million CDR3-containing paired-end reads. First-strand cDNA was synthesized from all RNA with the Mint cDNA synthesis kit, primed by a TRBC-specific oligonucleotide. Following uracil-DNA glycosylase treatment, all cDNA underwent a first 18-cycle PCR with the universal primers M1SS and BC2_uni_R. For the original study's pipeline: For normalization, 1 million high-quality reads were randomly selected from each sample, with every read carrying a distinct molecular identifier. Instead of being binned into consensus sequences, reads that shared molecular identifiers were thrown out. CDR3 identification, clonotype clustering and error correction used MiTCR with a Q25 quality threshold and the strictest error-elimination algorithm. A nonparametric unseen species model with Euler transformation was used to estimate lower-bound total TCR beta diversity. TCRdb reprocessed the public reads (quality trimming at Q25 with fastp, clone calling with MiXCR) and kept in-frame beta chains. Each record represents a unique CDR3 protein, reported with the most common genes and DNA among its rows. The V and J calls were determined by TCRdb, not by the authors. The sample table records approximately 800,000 distinct CDR3 sequences; 58% of these occur just once. Approximately 21% of the sample rests with the top ten.

Systemically healthy Caucasian individuals from Russia, roughly 40 in total and aged roughly 6 to 100 years, were included as donors. Roughly 11 milliliters of peripheral blood were drawn from each donor into EDTA-treated Vacutainer tubes. Ficoll-Paque density-gradient centrifugation was used to isolate PBMCs, with at least 7 million per sample. Trizol reagent was used to extract total RNA from the PBMCs, yielding at least 6 micrograms per sample. For every donor, an aliquot of PBMCs went through flow cytometry to measure the percentages of naive CD45RAhigh/CD27high T cells. The V gene is TRBV7-2 and the J gene is TRBJ2-1; the D gene cannot be named for sure. The sequence derives from a man aged 25 to 40 in good health. The specimen sequenced was blood. The nucleotide sequence is TGTGCCAGCAGCTTCTATGGGTATGCGCAGTTCTTC. It codes for CASSFYGYAQFF.